The present T cell receptor (beta chain) was sequenced within a study of HIV-infected patients and healthy controls. Broader study findings: Size-matching overweighted rare events from HIV-infected data when comparing patients with controls. Healthy controls shared more CDR3 sequences between individuals than HIV-infected patients did.

V lost 7 bases to trimming and J lost 2 bases, with 8 bases between them. Germline CDR1 reads DFQATT; CDR2 reads SNEGSKA (reference sequence). The CDR3 contains 11 residues. Alpha and beta constant-region primers primed reverse transcription of about 0.5 ug RNA. Separate chain-specific third strand synthesis with multiplexing indices produced the alpha and beta libraries. An approximately 25-cycle PCR with P5s and P7 primers followed a short adapter-adding first PCR. TCRdb reprocessed the 5' RACE reads with MiXCR, giving one entry per CDR3 protein. The sample yields 20,000 to 30,000 distinct CDR3 sequences, approximately 9% seen once. This clonotype was picked up many times. Its target is not known. The repertoire came from unfractionated whole blood and reflected all unsorted peripheral T cells. RNA came from 2 to 2.5 ml of peripheral blood.

What was sequenced was blood. The sequence was collected from an adult in good health. The chain joins TRBV20-1 to TRBJ1-1; tentatively, D is TRBD1 (5 bases). Written as DNA, the CDR3 is TGCAGTGTGGGGCACAACACTGAAGCTTTCTTT. Its protein is CSVGHNTEAFF.